Shown below are 20 T cell receptor beta chains from a single sample sequenced in a study of blood T cell repertoires in COVID-19. Sequencing was performed with immunoSEQ multiplex PCR; in TCRdb, only in-frame clones are kept and a portion is missing. In the table there are about 87,000 clones, around 84% of which are singletons. The sample consisted of peripheral blood. Receptors were obtained from a man aged 35 to 55 with acute or convalescent COVID-19.

The CDR3 nucleotides are TGTGCCAGCAGACTCACAGGGATAACTGAAGCTTTCTTT. Translating gives CASRLTGITEAFF. This sequence joins TRBV12-3 or TRBV12-4 and TRBJ1-1; tentatively, D is TRBD1 (6 bases). V dropped 6 bases and J dropped 5 bases, with 13 bases sitting between them. The CDR3 is 13 residues long.

The CDR3 coding sequence is TGTGCCAGCAGTCGACAGGAGCACTATGGCTACACCTTC. It encodes CASSRQEHYGYTF. This chain uses TRBV6-2 or TRBV6-3 with TRBJ1-2; D might be TRBD1 (6 bases). This CDR3 is built from 13 residues. Germline CDR1 MNHEY, CDR2 SVGEGT. Trimming pared 5 bases from V and 3 bases from J, leaving 10 bases between.

In nucleotides, the CDR3 is TGCGCCAGCAGTGAGTCTAGGACAGGACTGAACACCGGGGAGCTGTTTTTT. The encoded protein is CASSESRTGLNTGELFF. The V gene is TRBV10-1, the J gene TRBJ2-2, with TRBD1 matching over 7 bases. The V and J ends lost 0 bases and 1 base, in that order; junction bases with no gene match: 5. The germline CDR1 and CDR2 sequences are WNHNN and SYGVQD (reference sequence). The CDR3 totals 17 residues.

This chain's CDR3 is CASSLTSGRHNEQFF. The CDR3, as DNA: TGTGCCAGCAGCCTGACTAGCGGGAGACACAATGAGCAGTTCTTC. The chain carries TRBV9 and TRBJ2-1; TRBD2 matches at 12 bases. CDR3 length equals 15 residues. From germline, CDR1 is SGDLS and CDR2 YYNGEE. Trimming removed 4 bases from V and 5 bases from J; junction bases left unmatched: 4.

The V gene is TRBV6-5, the J gene TRBJ1-3, with unresolved D. This CDR3 spans 15 amino acids. Trimming removed 6 bases from V and 0 bases from J, with 12 bases in between. Per the germline V gene, CDR1 is MNHEY and CDR2 is SVGAGI. The DNA of the CDR3 is TGTGCCAGCAGCTCAAGGAGCAACTCTGGAAACACCATATATTTT. Its protein is CASSSRSNSGNTIYF.

This chain joins TRBV27 and TRBJ2-1; 12 positions match TRBD2. The V gene's germline CDR1 is MNHEY and CDR2 SMNVEV (reference sequence). Trimming cost V 6 bases and J 0 bases; bases outside gene matches: 9. There are 18 residues in the CDR3. The CDR3 reads CASSTGLAGYVSYNEQFF. The CDR3 DNA reads as TGTGCCAGCAGCACCGGACTAGCGGGGTACGTCTCCTACAATGAGCAGTTCTTC.

The chain carries TRBV7-6 and TRBJ2-2, with 7 bases identical to TRBD2. With 1 base clipped from V and 1 base from J, the junction kept 6 bases outside the gene matches. Germline V lookup: CDR1 SGHVS, CDR2 FNYEAQ. The CDR3 is 17 amino acids. The CDR3 loop reads CASSLVRLAENTGELFF. The CDR3 DNA reads TGTGCCAGCAGCTTAGTACGGCTAGCGGAGAACACCGGGGAGCTGTTTTTT.

This clone was seen ten or more times. The chain has TRBV14 and TRBJ2-6; 8 positions agree with TRBD1. Germline trimming cut 3 bases from V and 0 bases from J; bases unmatched to any gene: 10. The CDR3 loop spans 19 amino acids. The germline gives CDR1 SGHDN, CDR2 FVKESK. Here the CDR3 DNA reads TGTGCCAGCAGCCAGGGTAACAGGGGGTTTGGCTCTGGGGCCAACGTCCTGACTTTC. This encodes CASSQGNRGFGSGANVLTF.

The V gene is TRBV19, the J gene TRBJ1-2; TRBD1 might be the D (6 bases). V was shortened by 5 bases and J by 0 bases, with 13 bases between the two germline ends. CDR1 LNHDA and CDR2 SQIVND come from the germline V gene (reference sequence). The CDR3 sequence is 15 residues long. CDR3: CASSGRQDPNYGYTF. DNA for the CDR3: TGTGCCAGTAGTGGACGACAGGACCCTAACTATGGCTACACCTTC.

The chain uses TRBV6-6 and TRBJ1-2; D might be TRBD1 (5 bases). The CDR3 length is 12 residues. Germline CDR1 is MNHNY and CDR2 is SVGAGI (reference sequence). Deletions cut 10 bases from V and 6 bases from J, with 15 bases between. The CDR3 region is CANTNQGHGYTF. The DNA of the CDR3 is TGTGCCAACACAAACCAGGGTCATGGCTACACCTTC.

The chain uses TRBV27 and TRBJ1-6; D possibly corresponds to TRBD1 (5 bases). The V gene's germline CDR1 is MNHEY and CDR2 SMNVEV (reference sequence). V was trimmed by 7 bases and J by 10 bases, leaving 26 bases between them. CDR3 length: 17 residues. In nucleotides, the CDR3 is TGTGCCAGCACCCCGGTACGGTTCCGGGGGTACGGATCACCCCTCCACTTT. This gives the protein CASTPVRFRGYGSPLHF.

The V gene is TRBV2, the J gene TRBJ1-2; the match to TRBD1 covers 7 bases. The CDR3 extends over 14 amino acids. V lost 4 bases and J lost 3; bases outside the gene matches: 5. Germline V lookup: CDR1 SNHLY, CDR2 FYNNEI. The CDR3 reads CASSGQGPDYGYTF. The CDR3 region has the DNA TGTGCCAGCAGTGGACAGGGTCCCGACTATGGCTACACCTTC.

The chain combines TRBV30 with TRBJ1-2; maybe TRBD1 (5 bases). The CDR3 contains 16 residues. The V end was cut by 3 bases, the J end by 0 bases, with 17 bases between. Germline V gene data show CDR1 as GTSNPN and CDR2 as SVGIG (reference sequence). CDR3 bases: TGTGCCTGGAGCCCACCCGGTTGGGGGGCTAACTATGGCTACACCTTC. It yields the protein CAWSPPGWGANYGYTF.

V and J are TRBV6-5 and TRBJ2-7; the match to TRBD1 covers 7 bases. The CDR3 runs to 14 residues. The V gene end was trimmed by 6 bases and the J gene end by 3 bases; junction bases not matched to a gene: 8. Germline assignment: CDR1 MNHEY and CDR2 SVGAGI. The CDR3 protein is CASSADRTLYEQYF. DNA for the CDR3: TGTGCCAGCAGCGCGGACAGGACTCTCTACGAGCAGTACTTC.

The chain recombines TRBV4-1 with TRBJ2-6; TRBD2 might be the D (6 bases). Germline CDR1 MGHRA, CDR2 YSYEKL. V lost 2 bases, J lost 2 bases, and 13 bases lay in between. This CDR3 comprises 17 residues. The CDR3 DNA reads as TGCGCCAGCAGCCAAAGGGCAGGCGGGGCTGGGGCCAACGTCCTGACTTTC. Translating it yields CASSQRAGGAGANVLTF.

The V and J genes are TRBV27 and TRBJ1-4, with TRBD1 matching over 7 bases. After removal of 4 bases from V and 7 bases from J, the junction contained 12 bases not matched to a gene. CDR1 is MNHEY, CDR2 SMNVEV, per germline (reference sequence). This CDR3 has 16 residues. Here the CDR3 reads CASSSSDRTKSEKLFF. The CDR3 coding sequence is TGTGCCAGCAGTTCGTCGGACAGGACAAAGAGTGAAAAACTGTTTTTT.

This chain joins TRBV5-1 and TRBJ1-2, with TRBD1 matching over 9 bases. The V and J ends lost 4 bases and 6 bases, in that order; junction bases with no gene match: 13. CDR3 size: 16 residues. Germline CDR1 SGHRS, CDR2 YFSETQ. In DNA form, the CDR3 reads TGCGCCAGCAGCAGAAACCGGGACAGGGAAACCCATGGCTACACCTTC. It specifies CASSRNRDRETHGYTF.

This clone was detected only once. The CDR3 region has the DNA TGTGCCAGCAGCCGAGTGGCTAGTCGGGGGTACAATGAGCAGTTCTTC. It codes for CASSRVASRGYNEQFF. The V gene is TRBV21-1, the J gene TRBJ2-1; the table's D call TRBD2 went unverified against the DNA. TRBV21-1 is designated a pseudogene. The length of the CDR3 is 16 residues.

This clone was seen once. This chain uses TRBV5-4 with TRBJ2-2, with TRBD2 identical over 10 bases. This CDR3 is built from 17 residues. In germline, CDR1 is SGHNT, CDR2 YYREEE (reference sequence). The V and J ends lost 2 bases and 4 bases, in that order; junction bases with no gene match: 8. CDR3 region: CASSFGASGSRTGELFF. The CDR3 DNA reads TGTGCCAGCAGCTTCGGGGCTAGCGGGAGCCGCACCGGGGAGCTGTTTTTT.

This chain joins TRBV12-3 or TRBV12-4 and TRBJ2-5; D is possibly TRBD1 (5 bases). V shed 5 bases and J shed 0 bases, with 7 bases lying between them. This CDR3 spans 13 amino acids. CDR3 protein: CASSRTHQETQYF. CDR3 bases: TGTGCCAGCAGTAGGACACACCAAGAGACCCAGTACTTC.